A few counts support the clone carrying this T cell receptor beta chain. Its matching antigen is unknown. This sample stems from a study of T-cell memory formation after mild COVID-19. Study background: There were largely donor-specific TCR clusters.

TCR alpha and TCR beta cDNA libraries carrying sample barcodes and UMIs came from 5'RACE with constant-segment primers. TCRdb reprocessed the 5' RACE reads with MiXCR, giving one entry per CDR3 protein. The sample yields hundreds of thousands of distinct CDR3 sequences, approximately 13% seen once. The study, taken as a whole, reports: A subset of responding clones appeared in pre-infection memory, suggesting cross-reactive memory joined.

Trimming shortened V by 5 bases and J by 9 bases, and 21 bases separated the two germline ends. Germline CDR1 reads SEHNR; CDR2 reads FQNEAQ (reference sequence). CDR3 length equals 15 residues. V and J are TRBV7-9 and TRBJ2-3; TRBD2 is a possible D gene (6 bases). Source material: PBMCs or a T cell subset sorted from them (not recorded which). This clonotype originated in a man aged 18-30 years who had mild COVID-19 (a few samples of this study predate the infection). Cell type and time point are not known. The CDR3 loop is CASSLPSSGGNTQYF. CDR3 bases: TGTGCCAGCAGCCTCCCATCCAGTGGGGGGAACACGCAGTATTTT.